This entry describes one T cell receptor (beta chain). The data were taken from a study of blood T cell repertoires in COVID-19. In the study overall: Italy, Spain and the United States were the sources of the convalescent and acute COVID-19 samples. PBMCs, B-cell-depleted T cells, or T cells were the source of the cDNA or gDNA that made up the material.

Germline V gene lookup returns CDR1 KGHSH and CDR2 LQKENI. Trimming cost V 6 bases and J 0 bases, with 12 bases left between them. CDR3 size: 15 residues. Here immunoSEQ multiplex PCR was the method, and the copy in TCRdb shows in-frame clones only, minus some. The sample consists of about 64,000 clones, about 88% of them appearing once. The sequence was collected from a man between 65 and 85 years old with acute or convalescent COVID-19. V gene TRBV18 combines with J gene TRBJ2-1, with unresolved D. Sequences were obtained from peripheral blood. The CDR3 DNA sequence: TGTGCCAGCTCCCGTCTAATGAGCTCCTACAATGAGCAGTTCTTC. Translation: CASSRLMSSYNEQFF.